The T cell receptor (beta chain) described here comes from a study of blood T cell repertoires in COVID-19 (dated by TCRdb to 2020 to 2022). Regarding the study in general: Collaborator samples came from the United States, Italy and Spain and covered acute and convalescent phases of COVID-19. The material from the prospective study consisted of cDNA or gDNA derived from T cells, B-cell-depleted T cells, or PBMCs. Deeply sampled blood TCRbeta repertoires from subjects exposed to, actively infected with, or recovered from COVID-19 were included in the dataset. A freely available public database, intended as a resource for researchers studying the immune response to SARS-CoV-2, is where the repertoires were released. The samples were drawn from the first 160 participants of the ongoing ImmuneRACE study and from 1,200 or so subjects provided by 6 global collaborators. A de-identified subject ID, COVID-19 status, age in years and sex were almost always included in the sample metadata. HLA class I and class II types, where available, came from metadata supplied by the sample provider rather than from assay-based typing. General findings and caveats noted by the study authors: The quantity of clinical and demographic metadata differed by source and by participant and was supplied without curation.

Cut back by 2 bases and 2 bases, the V and J ends lie 16 bases apart. The CDR1 and CDR2 encoded by the germline V gene (reference sequence) are MNHEY and SMNVEV. The CDR3, cysteine through phenylalanine, is 16 amino acids long. Only CDR3 DNA is held: 48 bases, read in frame from base 1. TCRbeta CDR3 regions were amplified from genomic DNA by means of the immunoSEQ Assay, a bias-controlled multiplex PCR. For the original study's pipeline: The number of nucleated cells in each sample was estimated by amplification of reference gene primers within the assay. To quantify the absolute abundance of each unique TCRbeta CDR3 rearrangement, sequence reads were collapsed and filtered. Productive Simpson clonality was computed per sample as the square root of Simpson's diversity index over productive rearrangements. The source is immuneACCESS, and TCRdb retained only in-frame sequences with V and J called. Part of the clones is not carried over; for the studies checked, unresolved V genes explain less than half of this, and the remainder is unexplained. The D gene and trimming were derived from the DNA, and the V and J assignments and clone size from that table. The sample records under 75,000 clones, 75% to 80% of which are singletons. The top ten clones comprise 5.5% to 7% of the sample.

Whole blood was collected in K2EDTA tubes by collaborating institutions according to the institutions' own protocols. For TCRbeta analysis, collaborators shipped samples in one of three forms: frozen whole blood, isolated PBMCs, or DNA extracted from either of those sample types. Notes on this clone: Its binding antigen is unknown. Qualities for individual bases were not recorded, and no much larger clone is one base off.

Sequencing was carried out using peripheral blood. Recombination joined TRBV27 with TRBJ2-7; TRBD2 could be the D gene, as 6 bases match. The clonotype originates from a woman aged 60-70 years with acute or convalescent COVID-19. The nucleotide sequence is given as TGTGCCAGCAGTTTAGGATCTGCGGGACCCCCCTACGAGCAGTACTTC. Its translation reads: CASSLGSAGPPYEQYF.